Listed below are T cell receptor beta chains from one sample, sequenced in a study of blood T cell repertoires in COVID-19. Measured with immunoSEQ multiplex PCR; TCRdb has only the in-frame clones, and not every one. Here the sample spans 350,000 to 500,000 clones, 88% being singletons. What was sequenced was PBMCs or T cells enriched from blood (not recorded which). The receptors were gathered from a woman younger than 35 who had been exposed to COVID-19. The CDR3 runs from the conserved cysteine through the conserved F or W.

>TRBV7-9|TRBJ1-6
CASSLLGQAGNSPLHF
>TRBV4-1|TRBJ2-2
CASSLLESSSGELFF
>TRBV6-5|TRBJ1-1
CASSSTGSEAFF
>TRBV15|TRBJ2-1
CATSSPLPGLAGFLEQFF
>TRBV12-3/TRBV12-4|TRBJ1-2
CASSEGGSYGYTF
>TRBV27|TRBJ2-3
CASSALAGGTDTQYF
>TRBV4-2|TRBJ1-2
CASSQDSDFNYGYTF
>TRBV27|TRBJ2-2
CASSQRRVQGDNTGELFF
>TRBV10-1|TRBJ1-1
CASSENRGWETEAFF
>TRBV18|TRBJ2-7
CASSLRQGAYEQYF
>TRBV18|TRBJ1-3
CASSLTLSAGNTIYF
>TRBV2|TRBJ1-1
CASTTNTGFSVNTEAFF
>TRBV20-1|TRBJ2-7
CSASSLGQGPYEQYF